This T cell receptor (beta chain) was obtained from a study of yellow fever vaccine responses in identical twins. The CDR3 totals 14 residues. The V segment lost 2 bases and the J segment 2 bases; nucleotides outside the gene matches: 1. From germline, CDR1 is MNHEY and CDR2 SVGEGT. Study-wide points: The authors reported partly convergent, partly personalized vaccine responses in identical twins.

Turning to this clonotype: The target antigen is unknown.

Using its own MiXCR run on the RT-PCR reads, TCRdb lists one record per CDR3 protein. The sample includes tens of thousands of distinct CDR3 sequences, roughly three fifths of them seen just once. The sequence was obtained from a woman between 18 and 29 years old who received the yellow fever vaccine. This chain joins TRBV6-2 or TRBV6-3 and TRBJ2-7, with 9 bases identical to TRBD2. Source: T cells from blood (PBMCs), unsorted or a sorted subset (not recorded which), taken before or after yellow fever vaccination (not recorded which). In nucleotides, the CDR3 is TGTGCCAGCAGTTACGGACTAGCGCCCTACGAGCAGTACTTC. Its protein product is CASSYGLAPYEQYF.